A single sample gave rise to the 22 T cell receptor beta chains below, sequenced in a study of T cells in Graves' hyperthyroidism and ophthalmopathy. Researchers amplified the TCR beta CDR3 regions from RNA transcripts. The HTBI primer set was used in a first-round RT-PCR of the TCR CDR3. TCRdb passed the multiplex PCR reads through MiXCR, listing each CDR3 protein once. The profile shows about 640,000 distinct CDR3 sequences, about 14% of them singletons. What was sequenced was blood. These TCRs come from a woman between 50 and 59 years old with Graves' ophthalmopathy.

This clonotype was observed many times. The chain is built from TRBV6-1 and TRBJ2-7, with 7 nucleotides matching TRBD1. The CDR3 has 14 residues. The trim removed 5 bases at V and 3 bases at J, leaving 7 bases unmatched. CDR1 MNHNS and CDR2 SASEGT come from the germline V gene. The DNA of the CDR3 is TGTGCCAGCAGTCTGGACAGGACATTCTACGAGCAGTACTTC. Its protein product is CASSLDRTFYEQYF.

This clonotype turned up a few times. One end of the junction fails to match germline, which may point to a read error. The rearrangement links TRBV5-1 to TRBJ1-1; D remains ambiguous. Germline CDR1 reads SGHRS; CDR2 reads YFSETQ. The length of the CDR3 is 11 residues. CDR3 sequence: CAGSLAGEAFF. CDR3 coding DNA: TGCGCCGGCAGCTTGGCAGGTGAAGCTTTCTTT.

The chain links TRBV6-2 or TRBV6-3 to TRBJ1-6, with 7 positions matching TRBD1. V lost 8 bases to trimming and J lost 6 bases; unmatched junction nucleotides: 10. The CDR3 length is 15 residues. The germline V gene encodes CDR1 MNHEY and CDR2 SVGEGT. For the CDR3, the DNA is TGTGCCAGCGGGCCTCGGACAGGCGTTAATTCACCCCTCCACTTT. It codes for CASGPRTGVNSPLHF.

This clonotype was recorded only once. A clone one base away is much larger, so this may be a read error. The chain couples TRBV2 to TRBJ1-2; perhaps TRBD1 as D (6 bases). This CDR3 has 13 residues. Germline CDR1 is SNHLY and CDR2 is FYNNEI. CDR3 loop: CASNPDRSYGHTF. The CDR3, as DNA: TGTGCCAGCAACCCTGACAGGAGCTATGGCCACACCTTC.

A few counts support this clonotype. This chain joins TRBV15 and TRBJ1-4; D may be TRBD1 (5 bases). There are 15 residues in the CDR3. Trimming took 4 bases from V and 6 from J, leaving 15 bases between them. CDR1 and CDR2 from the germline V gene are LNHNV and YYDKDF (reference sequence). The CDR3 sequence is CATSNLGAGDEKLFF. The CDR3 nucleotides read TGTGCCACCAGCAACCTTGGGGCCGGGGATGAAAAACTGTTTTTT.

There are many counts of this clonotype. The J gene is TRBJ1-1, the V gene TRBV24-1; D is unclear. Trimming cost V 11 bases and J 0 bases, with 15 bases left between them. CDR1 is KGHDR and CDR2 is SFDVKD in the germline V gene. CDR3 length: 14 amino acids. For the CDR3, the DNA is TGTGCCAAACACGCAATTTTTATGAACACTGAAGCTTTCTTT. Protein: CAKHAIFMNTEAFF.

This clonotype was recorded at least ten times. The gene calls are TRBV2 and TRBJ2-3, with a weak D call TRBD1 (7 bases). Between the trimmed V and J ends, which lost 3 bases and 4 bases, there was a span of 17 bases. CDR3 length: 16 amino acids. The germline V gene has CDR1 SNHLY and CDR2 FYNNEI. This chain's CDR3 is CASSEPTGRRADTQYF. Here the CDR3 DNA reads TGTGCCAGCAGTGAGCCGACAGGGAGGCGGGCAGATACGCAGTATTTT.

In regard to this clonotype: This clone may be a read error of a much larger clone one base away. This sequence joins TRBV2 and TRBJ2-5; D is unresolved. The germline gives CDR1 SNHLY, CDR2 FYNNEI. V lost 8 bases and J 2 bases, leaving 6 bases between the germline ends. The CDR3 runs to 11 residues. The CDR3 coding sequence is TGTGCCAGCGGTGTACAAGAGACCCAGTACTTC. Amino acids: CASGVQETQYF.

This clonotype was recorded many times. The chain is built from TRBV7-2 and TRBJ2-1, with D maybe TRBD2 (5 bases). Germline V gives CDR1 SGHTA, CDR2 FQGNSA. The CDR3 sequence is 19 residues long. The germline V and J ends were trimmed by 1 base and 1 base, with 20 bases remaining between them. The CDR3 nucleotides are TGTGCCAGCAGCTTAGTTGGGCAGTCCTTTAGCGCTTCCTACAATGAGCAGTTCTTC. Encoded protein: CASSLVGQSFSASYNEQFF.

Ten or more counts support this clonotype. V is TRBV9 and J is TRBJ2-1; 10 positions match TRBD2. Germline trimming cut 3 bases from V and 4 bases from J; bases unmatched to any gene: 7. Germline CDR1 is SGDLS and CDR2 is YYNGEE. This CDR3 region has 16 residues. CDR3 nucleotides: TGTGCCAGCAGCGCAGAGGGACTAGCGCAATACAATGAGCAGTTCTTC. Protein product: CASSAEGLAQYNEQFF. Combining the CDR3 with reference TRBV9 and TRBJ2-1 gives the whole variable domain DSGVTQTPKHLITATGQRVTLRCSPRSGDLSVYWYQQSLDQGLQFLIQYYNGEERAKGNILERFSAQQFPDLHSELNLSSLELGDSALYFCASSAEGLAQYNEQFFGPGTRLTVL.

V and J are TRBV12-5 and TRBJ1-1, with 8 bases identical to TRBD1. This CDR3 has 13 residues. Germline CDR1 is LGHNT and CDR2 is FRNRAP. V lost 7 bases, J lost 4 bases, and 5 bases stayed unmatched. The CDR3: CASVLTGATEAFF. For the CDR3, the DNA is TGTGCTAGTGTACTGACAGGGGCCACTGAAGCTTTCTTT.

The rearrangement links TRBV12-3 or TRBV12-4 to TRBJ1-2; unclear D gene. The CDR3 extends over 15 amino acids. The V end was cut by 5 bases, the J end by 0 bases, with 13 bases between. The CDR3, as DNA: TGTGCCAGCAGTCTCCCGGGCGGACCTAACTATGGCTACACCTTC. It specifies CASSLPGGPNYGYTF.

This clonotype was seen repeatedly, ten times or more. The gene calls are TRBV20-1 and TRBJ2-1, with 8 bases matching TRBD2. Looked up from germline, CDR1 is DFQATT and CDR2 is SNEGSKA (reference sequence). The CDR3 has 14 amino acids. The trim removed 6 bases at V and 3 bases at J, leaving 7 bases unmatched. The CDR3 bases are TGCAGTGCCATGACTAGCGAATACTACAATGAGCAGTTCTTC. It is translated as CSAMTSEYYNEQFF.

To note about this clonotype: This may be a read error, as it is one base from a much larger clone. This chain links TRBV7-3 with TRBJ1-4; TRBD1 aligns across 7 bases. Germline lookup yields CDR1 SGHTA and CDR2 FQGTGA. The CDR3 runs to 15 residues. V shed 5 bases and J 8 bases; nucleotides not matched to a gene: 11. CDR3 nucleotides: TGTGCCAGCAGCCTCGGGACAGCAAAAGCGGAAAAACTGTTTTTT. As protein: CASSLGTAKAEKLFF. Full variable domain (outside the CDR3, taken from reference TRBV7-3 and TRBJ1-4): GAGVSQTPSNKVTEKGKYVELRCDPISGHTALYWYRQSLGQGPEFLIYFQGTGAADDSGLPNDRFFAVRPEGSVSTLKIQRTERGDSAVYLCASSLGTAKAEKLFFGSGTQLSVL.

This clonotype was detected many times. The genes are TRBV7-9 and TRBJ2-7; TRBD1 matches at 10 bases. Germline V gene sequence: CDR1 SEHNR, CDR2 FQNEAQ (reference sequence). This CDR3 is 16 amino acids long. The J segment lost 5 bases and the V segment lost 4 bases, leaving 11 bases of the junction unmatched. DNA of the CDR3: TGTGCCAGCAGCTCGCTAGGGGACAGGGGACGCAACGAGCAGTACTTC. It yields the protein CASSSLGDRGRNEQYF.

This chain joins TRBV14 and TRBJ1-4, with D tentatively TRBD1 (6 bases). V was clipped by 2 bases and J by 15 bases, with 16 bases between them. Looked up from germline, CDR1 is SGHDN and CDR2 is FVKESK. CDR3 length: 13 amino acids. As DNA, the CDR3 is TGTGCCAGCAGCCAACAGGGGAGGCCCACGGTGTTTTTT. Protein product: CASSQQGRPTVFF.

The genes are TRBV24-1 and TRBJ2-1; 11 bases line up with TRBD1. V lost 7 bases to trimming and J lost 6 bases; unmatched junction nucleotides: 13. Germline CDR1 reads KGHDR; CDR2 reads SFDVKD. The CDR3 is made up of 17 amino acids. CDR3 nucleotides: TGTGCCACCAGGAGAGCCGGGACAGGGGGGACTATCAATGAGCAGTTCTTC. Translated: CATRRAGTGGTINEQFF.

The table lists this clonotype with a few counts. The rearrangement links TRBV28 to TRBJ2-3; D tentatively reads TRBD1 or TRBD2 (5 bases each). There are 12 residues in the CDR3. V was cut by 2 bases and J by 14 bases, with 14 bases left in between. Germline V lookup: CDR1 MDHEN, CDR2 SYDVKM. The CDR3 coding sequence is TGTGCCAGCAGTTTAGGGGGAAGCGGCCGGTATTTT. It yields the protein CASSLGGSGRYF.

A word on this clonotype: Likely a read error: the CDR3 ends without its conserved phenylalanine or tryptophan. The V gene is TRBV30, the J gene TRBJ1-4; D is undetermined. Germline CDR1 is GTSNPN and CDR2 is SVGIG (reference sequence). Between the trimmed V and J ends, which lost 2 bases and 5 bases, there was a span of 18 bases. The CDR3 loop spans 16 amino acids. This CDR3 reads CAWSHAYSRKNEKLFL. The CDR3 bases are TGTGCCTGGAGTCATGCTTACAGTCGGAAGAATGAAAAACTGTTTCTT.

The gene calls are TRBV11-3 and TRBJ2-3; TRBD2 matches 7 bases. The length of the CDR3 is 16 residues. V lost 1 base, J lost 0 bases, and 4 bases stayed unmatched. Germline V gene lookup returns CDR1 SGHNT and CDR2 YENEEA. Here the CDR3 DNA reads TGTGCCAGCAGCTTAGGGCGGGAGTTTAGCACAGATACGCAGTATTTT. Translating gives CASSLGREFSTDTQYF.

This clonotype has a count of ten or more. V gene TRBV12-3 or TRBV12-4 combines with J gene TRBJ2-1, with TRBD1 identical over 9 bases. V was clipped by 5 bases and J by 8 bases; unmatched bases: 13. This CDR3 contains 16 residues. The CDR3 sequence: CASSARYWTGDYEQFF. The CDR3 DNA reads TGTGCCAGCAGTGCCCGATACTGGACAGGGGATTATGAGCAGTTCTTC.

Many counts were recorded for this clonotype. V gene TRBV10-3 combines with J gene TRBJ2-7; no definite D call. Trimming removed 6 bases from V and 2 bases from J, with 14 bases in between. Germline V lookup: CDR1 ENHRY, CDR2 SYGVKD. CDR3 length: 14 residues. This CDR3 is CAISQKQTTYEQYF. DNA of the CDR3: TGTGCCATCAGCCAGAAACAGACCACCTACGAGCAGTACTTC.